This TCR beta chain was profiled in a study of long-term antiretroviral therapy in people with HIV (dated by TCRdb to between 2021 and 2023). About the investigation overall: Collection of the earliest samples took place about a decade ahead of the 2015 WHO recommendation for immediate ART, at a time when ART was typically delayed until CD4 counts fell. Of the roughly 27 participants with HIV, approximately ten were female. The cohort contributed over 150 cryopreserved PBMC samples from about 29 adults with confirmed HIV infection, collected serially over a mean of about 6 years (range 1-12). No cross-contamination during QIAcube processing turned up in test extractions that ran a monoclonal T-cell line alongside 33 polyclonal samples. A retrospective serial study tested whether ART initiation and durable HIV suppression were associated with changes in peripheral blood TRB repertoire composition and diversity. Broad study findings and their caveats: Samples dated from 2004 to 2017, and the ART regimens used may be less effective than current ones. ART initiation was associated with a significant increase in TRB diversity, but diversity stayed significantly below transplant donor controls even after long-term ART. Unsorted PBMC were profiled instead of sorted CD4+ and CD8+ T cells because pre-ART samples had limited cell numbers. The repertoire was dominated across all time points by expanded TRB clones identified before ART initiation, although this dominance was seen to fluctuate and to decrease in many PLHIV after ART. Owing to limited PBMC availability, only the TCR beta chain was sequenced, without alpha chain pairing. Narrower CDR3 length ranges were observed in HIV repertoires than in controls, and an antigen-experienced repertoire with only a slight naive shift after ART was suggested by the network structure. No data were available on ART adherence, viral resistance or therapy changes, limiting inferences about post-ART repertoire changes.

About this clone itself: The antigen it binds to is not known. Base qualities are not recorded, but no much larger clone differs from it by a single base.

To be included, a participant needed at least one PBMC sample from before ART initiation plus at least two post-ART samples. Every participant with HIV received treatment in the United States of America. Before DNA extraction, cryopreserved samples of about 0.9-11 million PBMC were thawed and then washed. At the time of the earliest PBMC sample for each participant with HIV, ages ranged from roughly 20 to 54 years. Per participant, PBMC samples came from 1-4 timepoints prior to ART initiation and 2-8 timepoints following ART initiation, for a median of 7 samples. For every participant, serial HIV viral load, CD4+ T-cell count, ART history and demographic data were obtained. A Qiagen kit on a QIAcube was used to extract genomic DNA from unsorted PBMC, with samples processed in batches of 12. The immunoSEQ hsTCRB v3.0 assay was used at survey level resolution to sequence the TRB variable region. The target sequencing depth for TRB was roughly 35,000-50,000 T-cell genomes per sample. Pooled TRB libraries were sequenced on an Illumina MiSeq with a v3 150-cycle kit. The study's processing was this. Repertoire analysis was run in R within a reproducible Nextflow workflow that covered QC, data transformation and analysis. LymphoSeq2, an R package for exploring AIRR-Seq data, was used to implement the custom analyses. A handful of samples that yielded fewer than 5000 total TRB sequences were excluded, so that approximately 170 HIV repertoires were analyzed. Among the roughly 200 retained HIV repertoires, some 57 were collected before ART initiation and 120 to 130 were collected after ART initiation. Repertoires were downsampled to 5000 TRB nucleotide sequences, with summary statistics averaged over 100 downsampling iterations. The analysis kept only TRB sequences whose CDR3 regions were at least seven amino acids long. A Shannon entropy-derived clonality score and the Gini coefficient were used to measure diversity. In the repertoire networks, any two of the top 5000 CDR3 amino acid sequences were linked whenever the two sequences differed by an edit distance of one. For TRB CDR3 amino acid sequences, GLIPH2 was used to predict antigen specificity groups and MHC restriction. To flag known associations with CMV, EBV, HIV or tissue antigens, CDR3 amino acid sequences were compared against VDJdb and McPAS-TCR. Pre-ART, post-ART and control groups were compared with Wilcoxon signed-rank tests and Holm-Bonferroni correction. TCRdb mirrors the immuneACCESS table, restricted to in-frame sequences. Some clones are absent from its copies; in checked studies, under half trace to an unresolved V gene, and the reason for the others is unknown. V and J calls and clone size are copied from that table; D and trimming were computed from the DNA. The table for this sample lists about 20,000 clones; 80% to 85% of them were counted only once. The top ten clonotypes cover around 8.3% of the sample.

The germline V gene yields MNHNS for CDR1 and SASEGT for CDR2. Trimming removed 0 bases from V and 2 bases from J; the gene matches leave 3 bases unexplained. Reading from cysteine to phenylalanine, the CDR3 counts 15 amino acids. The retained sequence is limited to the CDR3, 45 bases, with the frame set at the first base. The clonotype was recovered from a woman aged 40 to 50 with HIV. The specimen comprised unsorted PBMCs, sampled 1.2 years after starting antiretroviral therapy. Here the chain combines TRBV6-1 and TRBJ1-1, with 7 bases aligning to TRBD1. The DNA sequence is as follows: TGTGCCAGCAGTGAAGCATCAGGGGGAAACACTGAAGCTTTCTTT. It codes for CASSEASGGNTEAFF.